This T cell receptor (beta chain) was recovered during a study of CD8 T cells in ankylosing spondylitis. The study's findings and limits: CD8+ by phenotype, disease-linked clones were relatively rare in peripheral blood. Clones linked to disease were reported to show significant enrichment in matched ankylosing spondylitis synovial fluid.

Quantitative 5'-RACE was performed with molecular barcodes, and it yielded the TCR beta libraries. MiXCR, applied by TCRdb to the 5' RACE reads, yields one record per CDR3 protein. The sample yields 25,000 to 30,000 distinct CDR3 sequences, 4.5% to 5.5% seen once. This clonotype has at least ten counts. Its specificity is unknown. CDR1 is SGDLS, CDR2 YYNGEE, per germline. After removal of 1 base from V and 2 bases from J, the junction contained 6 bases not matched to a gene. This CDR3 has 16 residues. The sample consisted of blood, either unsorted or a sorted T cell fraction (not recorded which). The receptor comes from a female donor with ankylosing spondylitis or in good health (not recorded which). V usage is TRBV9 and J usage is TRBJ2-5; 9 nucleotides agree with TRBD2. The CDR3 nucleotides read TGTGCCAGCAGCGTATGGAGCGGGAGGTCTCAAGAGACCCAGTACTTC. The encoded protein is CASSVWSGRSQETQYF.